One and the same sample provided the 11 T cell receptor beta chains below, sequenced in a study of OX40 agonist ivuxolimab in advanced cancers. Data came from immunoSEQ multiplex PCR; TCRdb stores just in-frame clones and leaves some out. The sample includes approximately 77,000 clones, about 80% of them seen just once. Sequenced here: CD4+ or CD8+ T cells sorted from blood, sampled in a trial of the OX40 agonist ivuxolimab. These TCRs come from an adult with an advanced solid tumor such as melanoma, head and neck, liver or kidney cancer.

This clone was picked up a small number of times. The chain couples TRBV2 to TRBJ1-5; no clear D gene. Germline CDR1 and CDR2: SNHLY and FYNNEI. With 3 bases removed from V and 7 bases from J, the gap between germline ends came to 13 bases. This CDR3 has 14 residues. Written as DNA, the CDR3 is TGTGCCAGCAGTGACGGGCAGGCGGAGCAGCCCCAGCATTTT. Amino acids: CASSDGQAEQPQHF.

The chain couples TRBV5-6 to TRBJ2-3; no firm D call. Germline V gene sequence: CDR1 SGHDT, CDR2 YYEEEE. The CDR3 has 14 residues. Between the trimmed V and J ends, which lost 0 bases and 3 bases, there was a span of 8 bases. The CDR3 nucleotides are TGTGCCAGCAGCTTGGACCGGGTTACAGATACGCAGTATTTT. This encodes CASSLDRVTDTQYF.

The chain is built from TRBV6-1 and TRBJ1-6; 7 nucleotides agree with TRBD1. Germline-derived CDR1 and CDR2 are MNHNS and SASEGT. The J segment lost 7 bases and the V segment lost 7 bases, leaving 4 bases of the junction unmatched. The CDR3 spans 13 residues. CDR3: CASKEGANSPLHF. The CDR3 nucleotides are TGTGCCAGCAAGGAGGGGGCGAATTCACCCCTCCACTTT.

CDR3 sequence: CASRGAGLNEKLFF. Here the CDR3 DNA reads TGCGCCAGCAGGGGCGCAGGGTTAAATGAAAAACTGTTTTTT. The chain employs TRBV5-1 and TRBJ1-4, with TRBD1 as a possible D gene (5 bases). The V gene's germline CDR1 is SGHRS and CDR2 YFSETQ. The CDR3 extends over 14 amino acids. Trimming pared 5 bases from V and 5 bases from J, leaving 13 bases between.

J is TRBJ1-2 and V is TRBV11-2; TRBD1 aligns across 9 bases. CDR3 length: 14 amino acids. Germline V lookup: CDR1 SGHAT, CDR2 FQNNGV. J gave up 6 bases and V 2 bases, and 4 bases lay outside the gene matches. DNA for the CDR3: TGTGCCAGCAGCTTAACCCGACAGGGGGATGGCTACACCTTC. As protein: CASSLTRQGDGYTF.

This clone has just one count. V gene TRBV2 combines with J gene TRBJ1-6; 10 bases align to TRBD1. Trimming at V came to 10 bases and at J to 10 bases, leaving 13 bases not matched to a gene. Germline lookup yields CDR1 SNHLY and CDR2 FYNNEI. The CDR3 consists of 15 residues. The CDR3 loop is CATNRDRGGISPLHF. CDR3 bases: TGTGCCACCAACCGGGACAGGGGAGGTATATCACCCCTCCACTTT.

The rearrangement joins TRBV7-9 to TRBJ2-3; TRBD1 is a possible D gene (6 bases). The germline CDR1 and CDR2 sequences are SEHNR and FQNEAQ (reference sequence). V was clipped by 5 bases and J by 2 bases, with 14 bases between them. The CDR3 contains 15 residues. This chain's CDR3 is CASSLGGGPTDTQYF. CDR3 in DNA: TGTGCCAGCAGCCTAGGGGGTGGCCCCACAGATACGCAGTATTTT.

There are a few counts of this clone. This CDR3 is CAWSHGQERGYTF. The CDR3 region has the DNA TGTGCCTGGAGTCACGGACAGGAGCGTGGCTACACCTTC. This chain connects TRBV30 to TRBJ1-2, with 7 bases lining up with TRBD1. CDR1 and CDR2 from the germline V gene are GTSNPN and SVGIG (reference sequence). Trimming cost V 2 bases and J 7 bases; bases outside gene matches: 7. The CDR3 is 13 amino acids.

The V and J genes are TRBV7-3 and TRBJ2-5; D may be TRBD1 or TRBD2 (5 bases each). V lost 6 bases to trimming and J lost 1 base, with 12 bases between them. CDR1 is SGHTA and CDR2 is FQGTGA in the germline V gene. The CDR3 is 14 amino acids. The CDR3 DNA follows: TGTGCCAGCAGTCCTTATGGGACCCAAGAGACCCAGTACTTC. Its protein product is CASSPYGTQETQYF.

J is TRBJ2-1 and V is TRBV4-2, with D perhaps assigned TRBD1 or TRBD2 (5 bases each). Per the germline V gene, CDR1 is LGHNA and CDR2 is YNFKEQ. V lost 5 bases and J lost 6, with 20 bases in between. The CDR3 is made up of 16 amino acids. The CDR3 is CASSLEWDPGSNEQFF. CDR3 coding DNA: TGTGCCAGCAGCTTGGAATGGGACCCTGGGAGCAATGAGCAGTTCTTC.

The chain has TRBV30 and TRBJ1-1, with unresolved D. There are 13 residues in the CDR3. CDR1 GTSNPN and CDR2 SVGIG come from the germline V gene (reference sequence). V was shortened by 4 bases and J by 5 bases, with 14 bases between the two germline ends. The CDR3 reads CAWTGIARTEAFF. The CDR3 coding sequence is TGTGCCTGGACCGGCATAGCAAGGACTGAAGCTTTCTTT.